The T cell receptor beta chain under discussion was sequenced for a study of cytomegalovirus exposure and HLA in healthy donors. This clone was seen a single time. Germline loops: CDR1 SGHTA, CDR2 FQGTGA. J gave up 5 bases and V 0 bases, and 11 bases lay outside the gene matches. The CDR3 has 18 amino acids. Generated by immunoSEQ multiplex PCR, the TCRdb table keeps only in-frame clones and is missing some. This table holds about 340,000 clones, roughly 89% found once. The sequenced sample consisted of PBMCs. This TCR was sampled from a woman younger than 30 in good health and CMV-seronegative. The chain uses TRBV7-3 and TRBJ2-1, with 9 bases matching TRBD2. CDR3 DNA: TGTGCCAGCAGCTTAACAGGGATTATGGCTAGCGGGGACAATGAGCAGTTCTTC. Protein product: CASSLTGIMASGDNEQFF.